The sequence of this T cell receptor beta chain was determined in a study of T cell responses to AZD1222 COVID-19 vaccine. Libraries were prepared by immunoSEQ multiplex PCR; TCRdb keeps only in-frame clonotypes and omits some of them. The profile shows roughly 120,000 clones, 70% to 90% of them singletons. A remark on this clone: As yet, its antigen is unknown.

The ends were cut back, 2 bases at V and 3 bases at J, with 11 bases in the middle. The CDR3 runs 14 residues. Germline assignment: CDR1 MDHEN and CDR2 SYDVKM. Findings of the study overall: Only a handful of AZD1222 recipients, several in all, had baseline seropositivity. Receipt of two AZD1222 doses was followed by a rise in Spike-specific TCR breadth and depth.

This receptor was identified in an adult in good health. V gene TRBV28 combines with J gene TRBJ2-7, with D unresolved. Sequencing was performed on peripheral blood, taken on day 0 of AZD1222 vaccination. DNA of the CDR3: TGTGCCAGCAGTTTACGGGCTATAGTCTACGAGCAGTACTTC. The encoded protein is CASSLRAIVYEQYF.